The 16 T cell receptor beta chains in this list originate from one sample, sequenced in a study of tumor-infiltrating lymphocytes in primary liver carcinoma. Priming with a constant-region primer yielded TCR beta cDNA from about 480 ng total RNA. Three nested multiplex PCR rounds, a slightly modified ARM-PCR method, built the TCR beta libraries. Both of the initial two PCR rounds ran for roughly 11 cycles and employed TRBV1-TRBV30 forward primers alongside a C-beta reverse primer. MiXCR was run by TCRdb on the multiplex PCR reads, yielding one entry per CDR3 protein. The sample gives about 120,000 distinct CDR3 sequences, around 70% of which show up once; 8% to 9% is in the top ten. Taking about 18-30 mg of unsorted bulk tissue, the authors co-extracted RNA and DNA. Material: tumor-adjacent normal liver tissue. The receptors shown here come from a woman in her fifties or sixties with primary liver carcinoma and hepatitis B virus infection.

This clonotype was detected many times. The chain joins TRBV29-1 to TRBJ1-1; perhaps TRBD1 as D (5 bases). Trimming stripped 6 bases from V and 12 bases from J, with 23 bases between. CDR3 size: 13 residues. CDR1 is SQVTM, CDR2 ANQGSEA, per germline. In DNA, the CDR3 is TGCAGCGTCCCTGGCAGGGCCGACTCGGGGACTTTCTTT. Amino acid sequence: CSVPGRADSGTFF.

On this clonotype: Germline is not matched at one junction end, which may reflect a read error. V is TRBV4-1 and J is TRBJ2-5; D possibly corresponds to TRBD2 (5 bases). CDR3 length: 15 amino acids. CDR1 MGHRA and CDR2 YSYEKL come from the germline V gene. The CDR3 reads CASSQGSKTLEAQYF. CDR3 in DNA: TGCGCCAGTAGCCAAGGGAGTAAAACTCTTGAGGCCCAGTACTTC.

Points on this clonotype: One end of the junction fails to match germline, which may point to a read error. V usage is TRBV4-2 and J usage is TRBJ1-1; 7 positions agree with TRBD1. CDR3 length: 14 residues. Germline values: CDR1 LGHNA, CDR2 YNFKEQ. This chain's CDR3 is CVSSPGQLNTEAFF. In DNA form, the CDR3 reads TGTGTCAGCAGTCCGGGACAGCTGAACACTGAAGCTTTCTTT.

Notes on this clonotype: The junction shows a germline mismatch at one end, possibly a read error. The chain employs TRBV18 and TRBJ2-7; 10 nucleotides match TRBD1. This CDR3 region has 15 residues. Germline assignment: CDR1 KGHSH and CDR2 LQKENI. The CDR3 protein is CASSPGQGVFVEQHF. The DNA for the CDR3 is TGTGCCAGCTCACCAGGACAGGGGGTTTTCGTCGAGCAGCACTTC.

A note on this clonotype: Compared with germline, one end of the junction differs, possibly owing to a read error. The CDR3 sequence is CVSSLESGENNEQFF. CDR3 bases: TGTGTCAGCAGCTTAGAGAGTGGGGAGAACAATGAGCAGTTTTTC. The chain has TRBV11-2 and TRBJ2-1; a possible D gene is TRBD2 (5 bases). CDR3 length: 15 residues. CDR1 SGHAT and CDR2 FQNNGV come from the germline V gene.

This clonotype occurred many times. The V call is TRBV6-1, the J call TRBJ1-5; no clear D. In germline, CDR1 is MNHNS, CDR2 SASEGT. Trimming stripped 3 bases from V and 4 bases from J, with 10 bases between. The CDR3 spans 14 residues. The DNA of the CDR3 is TGTGCCAGCAGTGATTCAGGCCGGAATCAGCCCCAGCATTTT. It translates to CASSDSGRNQPQHF.

Points on this clonotype: A junction end diverges from the germline sequence, so it may reflect a read error. J is TRBJ2-5 and V is TRBV7-8, with a weak D call TRBD1 (6 bases). From germline, CDR1 is SGHVS and CDR2 FQNEAQ. The CDR3 loop spans 14 amino acids. The CDR3 nucleotides are TGTGCTAACAACACAGGGAGATGGCAAGAGATCCAGTACTTC. Encoded protein: CANNTGRWQEIQYF.

Many counts were recorded for this clonotype. This chain's CDR3 is CASSLVNENTEAFF. For the CDR3, the DNA is TGTGCCAGCAGCTTAGTGAACGAGAACACTGAAGCTTTCTTT. The chain links TRBV7-9 to TRBJ1-1; unclear D gene. The CDR3 covers 14 residues. V was trimmed by 1 base and J by 1 base, leaving 7 bases between them. Germline-derived CDR1 and CDR2 are SEHNR and FQNEAQ (reference sequence).

Of note for this clonotype: A read error may account for a junction end that differs from germline. The chain employs TRBV10-3 and TRBJ2-7; 7 nucleotides agree with TRBD1. Per germline, CDR1 ENHRY and CDR2 SYGVKD. This CDR3 spans 15 amino acids. CDR3 protein: CAISGIGGIPNEQYF. The DNA for the CDR3 is TGTGCCATTAGTGGTATAGGGGGCATCCCCAACGAGCAGTACTTC.

Notes on this clonotype: A read error may produce the germline difference seen at one junction end. The rearrangement joins TRBV29-1 to TRBJ2-3; 9 bases are a match to TRBD1. The germline V gene encodes CDR1 SQVTM and CDR2 ANQGSEA. This CDR3 region has 14 residues. The CDR3 bases are TGCATCGCTGCGGGGACAGGGCTGGCAGATACGCACTATTTT. Its protein product is CIAAGTGLADTHYF.

Turning to this clonotype: A read error may explain this, as a much larger clone is one base away. The chain joins TRBV28 to TRBJ1-6; D ambiguous. The V end was cut by 7 bases, the J end by 0 bases, with 13 bases between. The CDR3 is 16 amino acids. Germline lookup yields CDR1 MDHEN and CDR2 SYDVKM. Here the CDR3 reads CASIRSGDSYNSPLHF. Here the CDR3 DNA reads TGTGCCAGCATCCGGAGCGGGGACTCCTATAATTCACCCCTCCACTTT. Full variable domain (missing parts from reference TRBV28 and TRBJ1-6): DVKVTQSSRYLVKRTGEKVFLECVQDMDHENMFWYRQDPGLGLRLIYFSYDVKMKEKGDIPEGYSVSREKKERFSLILESASTNQTSMYLCASIRSGDSYNSPLHFGNGTRLTVT.

Of note for this clonotype: At one boundary the junction diverges from the germline segment, which might be a read error. This chain joins TRBV11-2 and TRBJ2-1; D call uncertain. Germline V gene lookup returns CDR1 SGHAT and CDR2 FQNNGV. CDR3 length: 15 amino acids. CDR3 region: CTSSSYSSGNNEQFF. The DNA for the CDR3 is TGTACCAGCAGCTCCTATTCTAGTGGGAACAATGAGCAGTTCTTC.

With respect to this clonotype: One base away lies a much larger clone, so this may be a sequencing read error. This sequence joins TRBV5-1 and TRBJ2-6; possibly TRBD2 for D (6 bases). Germline V lookup: CDR1 SGHRS, CDR2 YFSETQ. The V gene lost 0 bases and the J gene lost 3 bases, with 7 bases spanning the gap. The CDR3 is 15 amino acids. The CDR3 reads CASSLGGNGANVLTF. The CDR3 nucleotides read TGCGCCAGCAGCTTGGGCGGGAATGGGGCCAACGTCCTGACTTTC. Drawing the rest from reference TRBV5-1 and TRBJ2-6, the complete variable domain is KAGVTQTPRYLIKTRGQQVTLSCSPISGHRSVSWYQQTPGQGLQFLFEYFSETQRNKGNFPGRFSGRQFSNSRSEMNVSTLELGDSALYLCASSLGGNGANVLTFGAGSRLTVL.

Concerning this clonotype: The junction does not match germline at one end; this may be a read error. V and J are TRBV29-1 and TRBJ2-4, with 7 positions matching TRBD1. The CDR3 contains 12 residues. The germline gives CDR1 SQVTM, CDR2 ANQGSEA. The CDR3 reads CSIGTVLGIHYF. CDR3 coding DNA: TGCAGCATTGGGACAGTGCTGGGCATTCACTACTTC.

Note on this clonotype: A read error may account for a junction end that differs from germline. The rearrangement links TRBV30 to TRBJ1-1, with 7 nucleotides matching TRBD1. The CDR3 runs 14 residues. CDR1 GTSNPN and CDR2 SVGIG come from the germline V gene (reference sequence). CDR3 amino acids: CVWSKGGRITEVFF. The CDR3 DNA follows: TGTGTCTGGAGTAAAGGGGGCCGAATCACTGAAGTTTTCTTT.

The gene calls are TRBV5-6 and TRBJ2-1; 12 bases line up with TRBD2. The CDR3 extends over 17 amino acids. The germline gives CDR1 SGHDT, CDR2 YYEEEE. DNA for the CDR3: TGTGTAAGCGAAGACGCTAGCGGGAGGGCGGATTGGGGTGAGCAGTTCTTC. Translation gives CVSEDASGRADWGEQFF.